The text below deals with one T cell receptor beta chain. TCRdb's table, derived via immunoSEQ multiplex PCR, lists solely in-frame clones and lacks some. The repertoire has about 2 million clones, roughly 96% of them found once; the top ten carry 0.1% to 0.15%. This sample is drawn from a study of shared clonotypes between healthy human individuals. The wider study: Contributing individuals were a couple of females and a few males aged 18 to 49.

V was cut by 5 bases and J by 0 bases, with 16 bases left in between. Per the germline V gene, CDR1 is GTSNPN and CDR2 is SVGIG (reference sequence). CDR3 length equals 15 residues. The source of this sequence is a man aged 18 to 30 in good health. This rearrangement joins TRBV30 to TRBJ1-1; D is possibly TRBD1 (5 bases). The sequencing input was naive CD4+ T cells sorted from blood. Subset indicated: CD45RA+ positively selected. The CDR3 protein is CAWGGPGTVNTEAFF. In nucleotides, the CDR3 is TGTGCCTGGGGAGGCCCCGGGACGGTGAACACTGAAGCTTTCTTT.